The clone carrying this TCR beta chain was found a few times. The antigen is unknown. This sample's treatment: 15 to 20 received Ad26.COV2.S at low or high dose, single or two shots; about 5 received placebo; per-sample allocation not given. All samples were drawn on day 63, counting from the first vaccine or placebo injection. Donor was an adult aged 18-55 years in Boston. The entry originates in a study of Ad26.COV2.S vaccination and SARS-CoV-2 variants. As for the study in general: Once or twice, 56 days apart, Ad26.COV2.S was delivered intramuscularly. Study-wide findings and caveats: The breadth of spike-specific CD8+ and CD4+ T cell responses after vaccination was reportedly substantial.

The method was immunoSEQ multiplex PCR; TCRdb's version includes in-frame clones alone and lacks a portion of them. The sample has around 320,000 clones; more than 75% are singletons. V was clipped by 0 bases and J by 8 bases; unmatched bases: 0. The CDR3 has 14 amino acids. From germline, CDR1 is SGDLS and CDR2 YYNGEE. The chain carries TRBV9 and TRBJ2-2, with 11 bases fitting TRBD2. The source of this sequence is a person aged 18-60 years who received the Ad26.COV2.S COVID-19 vaccine or a placebo. This sample comprised peripheral blood, obtained in a trial of Ad26.COV2.S vaccine versus placebo. CDR3 amino acids: CASSVGTSGGELFF. CDR3 bases: TGTGCCAGCAGCGTAGGGACTAGCGGGGGGGAGCTGTTTTTT.